The 5 T cell receptor beta chains below were found in one sample sequenced in a study of blood T cell repertoires in COVID-19. Profiling relied on immunoSEQ multiplex PCR, and the TCRdb table lists in-frame clones only, not all of them. The repertoire holds tens of thousands of clones, over 80% seen once, with less than 7% in the top ten. Specimen: peripheral blood. The receptors originated from a woman aged 50 to 60 with acute or convalescent COVID-19.

This clone was recorded once. The chain recombines TRBV6-5 with TRBJ2-2, with D possibly being TRBD1 (5 bases). Per the germline V gene, CDR1 is MNHEY and CDR2 is SVGAGI. The CDR3 extends over 15 amino acids. V shed 6 bases and J shed 0 bases, with 11 bases lying between them. As DNA, the CDR3 is TGTGCCAGCAGGCTACAGGCAGCGAACACCGGGGAGCTGTTTTTT. Protein sequence: CASRLQAANTGELFF.

The chain links TRBV5-5 to TRBJ1-5; maybe TRBD1 (5 bases). This CDR3 has 15 residues. The germline V gene has CDR1 SGHKS and CDR2 YYEKEE (reference sequence). Trimming removed 4 bases from V and 7 bases from J, with 18 bases in between. CDR3 sequence reads: CASSPGDLGYQPQHF. The CDR3 DNA is TGTGCCAGCAGCCCTGGGGACTTGGGGTACCAGCCCCAGCATTTT.

The V gene is TRBV5-8, the J gene TRBJ1-2; tentatively, D is TRBD1 (5 bases). Germline values: CDR1 SGHTS, CDR2 YDEGEE. The V gene lost 4 bases and the J gene lost 8 bases, with 21 bases spanning the gap. This CDR3 has 15 amino acids. CDR3: CASSVRDSLPRGYTF. Written as DNA, the CDR3 is TGTGCCAGCAGCGTACGGGACTCCCTGCCGAGGGGCTACACCTTC.

The chain recombines TRBV27 with TRBJ1-1, with 7 bases identical to TRBD1. Germline CDR1 and CDR2: MNHEY and SMNVEV (reference sequence). V was clipped by 4 bases and J by 6 bases; unmatched bases: 11. This CDR3 has 15 amino acids. The CDR3 DNA reads as TGTGCCAGCAGTTCCTATTCTCCGGGACAGCCTGAAGCTTTCTTT. It encodes CASSSYSPGQPEAFF.

The chain couples TRBV15 to TRBJ2-3; tentative D call: TRBD1 (6 bases). This CDR3 is built from 14 residues. Germline V gives CDR1 LNHNV, CDR2 YYDKDF (reference sequence). Deletions cut 0 bases from V and 4 bases from J, with 8 bases between. The CDR3 region has the DNA TGTGCCACCAGCAGAGACAGGGGCCCAGATACGCAGTATTTT. It is translated as CATSRDRGPDTQYF.